The 12 T cell receptor beta chains below were found in one sample sequenced in a study of blood T cell repertoires in COVID-19. Profiled with immunoSEQ multiplex PCR; TCRdb holds only in-frame clones, not every one. The sample lists approximately 250,000 clones, around 83% occurring once. The material sequenced was peripheral blood. The receptors originated from a man aged 35 to 55 with acute or convalescent COVID-19.

This rearrangement joins TRBV30 to TRBJ2-3; TRBD2 might be the D (5 bases). Germline loops: CDR1 GTSNPN, CDR2 SVGIG (reference sequence). The CDR3 is 13 residues long. V lost 4 bases and J lost 2, with 10 bases in between. The CDR3 nucleotides read TGTGCCTGGACCCCGGGGATCACAGATACGCAGTATTTT. Translation gives CAWTPGITDTQYF.

The rearrangement links TRBV6-5 to TRBJ1-2, with D unresolved. Germline values: CDR1 MNHEY, CDR2 SVGAGI. CDR3 length equals 12 residues. Trimming left V 8 bases short and J 7 bases short, with 14 bases between. The CDR3 loop reads CASGRGRGGYTF. CDR3 in DNA: TGTGCCAGCGGGAGAGGGAGAGGTGGCTACACCTTC.

V and J are TRBV2 and TRBJ1-5; D might be TRBD1 (6 bases). This CDR3 has 15 amino acids. The germline gives CDR1 SNHLY, CDR2 FYNNEI. V was shortened by 5 bases and J by 2 bases, with 13 bases between the two germline ends. Here the CDR3 DNA reads TGTGCCAGCAGTCCCGACAGGCAAGGCAATCAGCCCCAGCATTTT. Translated, it gives CASSPDRQGNQPQHF.

This clone was found once. The chain is built from TRBV18 and TRBJ1-3; the match to TRBD1 covers 8 bases. Germline V gives CDR1 KGHSH, CDR2 LQKENI. Germline trimming cut 0 bases from V and 3 bases from J; bases unmatched to any gene: 4. The CDR3 loop spans 16 amino acids. The CDR3 coding sequence is TGTGCCAGCTCACCACCCGGACAGGGTGGTGGAAACACCATATATTTT. Residues: CASSPPGQGGGNTIYF.

The V call is TRBV5-1, the J call TRBJ1-2; 8 nucleotides line up with TRBD1. Germline values: CDR1 SGHRS, CDR2 YFSETQ. This CDR3 contains 15 residues. With 3 bases clipped from V and 3 bases from J, the junction kept 7 bases outside the gene matches. Here the CDR3 DNA reads TGCGCCAGCAGCTCCCGGACAGGGAGGGACTATGGCTACACCTTC. It codes for CASSSRTGRDYGYTF.

This chain uses TRBV18 with TRBJ1-1; no definite D call. The CDR3 has 12 residues. The germline V gene has CDR1 KGHSH and CDR2 LQKENI. The V and J ends lost 0 bases and 10 bases respectively, with 9 bases between them. The DNA for the CDR3 is TGTGCCAGCTCACCACCGAGGGCGGGAGCTTTCTTT. The encoded protein is CASSPPRAGAFF.

The V call is TRBV29-1, the J call TRBJ1-4; a weak D match, TRBD1 (6 bases). Trimming removed 4 bases at V and 8 bases at J, with 8 bases between. CDR1 and CDR2 from the germline V gene are SQVTM and ANQGSEA. This CDR3 has 11 amino acids. CDR3 DNA: TGCAGCGTTGGGGGGCCGGAAAAACTGTTTTTT. Translation gives CSVGGPEKLFF.

This clone came up once. The CDR3 sequence is CASSYSTAASGYTF. CDR3 DNA: TGTGCCAGCAGTTACTCGACGGCGGCTAGCGGCTACACCTTC. This sequence joins TRBV6-6 and TRBJ1-2; no reliable D call. Trimming shortened V by 0 bases and J by 8 bases, and 13 bases separated the two germline ends. CDR3 length equals 14 residues. The V gene's germline CDR1 is MNHNY and CDR2 SVGAGI (reference sequence).

This clone was seen a single time. The J gene is TRBJ1-6, the V gene TRBV7-2; 7 bases are shared with TRBD1. CDR1 and CDR2 (germline): SGHTA, FQGNSA. There are 13 residues in the CDR3. V shed 6 bases and J 10 bases; nucleotides not matched to a gene: 6. CDR3 sequence: CASRSDRVSPLHF. For the CDR3, the DNA is TGTGCCAGCAGGAGTGACAGGGTCTCACCCCTCCACTTT.

CDR3: CASSMRTEAFF. In DNA form, the CDR3 reads TGTGCCAGTAGTATGAGGACTGAAGCTTTCTTT. The chain couples TRBV19 to TRBJ1-1; D is unresolved. V shed 3 bases and J shed 5 bases, with 4 bases lying between them. CDR3 length equals 11 residues. Looked up from germline, CDR1 is LNHDA and CDR2 is SQIVND (reference sequence).

The CDR3 nucleotides read TGTGCCAGCAGCTCCCCGACAGGTGAGCAGTTCTTC. Protein product: CASSSPTGEQFF. The chain recombines TRBV11-3 with TRBJ2-1; D possibly corresponds to TRBD1 (6 bases). Trimming stripped 4 bases from V and 9 bases from J, with 10 bases between. Germline V gene sequence: CDR1 SGHNT, CDR2 YENEEA. The CDR3 contains 12 residues.

The V gene is TRBV2, the J gene TRBJ2-2; D perhaps matches TRBD2 (7 bases). Germline V CDR1 and CDR2: SNHLY, FYNNEI. V was cut by 6 bases and J by 6 bases, with 14 bases left in between. CDR3 length: 14 residues. The CDR3 loop reads CASRRGGASGELFF. CDR3 nucleotide sequence: TGTGCCAGCAGGCGAGGGGGGGCATCCGGGGAGCTGTTTTTT.